This T cell receptor beta chain was captured by sequencing in a study of siplizumab effects on memory and regulatory T cells (dated by TCRdb to the late 2010s). Regarding the complete study: The effect of the anti-CD2 antibody siplizumab on alloreactive T-cell subsets was examined in allogeneic mixed lymphocyte reactions constructed from human PBMCs. Points the paper makes about the study in general: Roughly 80-97% of proliferating CD4+ or CD8+ clones could not be assigned a naive or memory phenotype. Unstimulated naive T cells appeared to be more diverse than memory T cells, and naive cells seemed to make a substantial contribution to the alloresponse. Among mappable alloreactive CD4+ clones, an average Treg-derived fraction of about 70% was observed with siplizumab, compared with roughly 25% in control reactions. The suppressive function of proliferating Tregs from siplizumab cultures was not functionally confirmed. Siplizumab significantly reduced the cumulative frequency of alloreactive sequences traceable to unstimulated CD4+ memory T cells. Because sequences at frequencies below about 10^-5 were poorly captured, only a minor fraction of alloreactive clones could be mapped back to unstimulated subsets.

TCRbeta CDR3 sequencing was performed on sorted unstimulated T cells and on proliferating T cells recovered from mixed lymphocyte reactions. Fresh whole blood from approximately 9 HLA-typed healthy donors was used to isolate PBMCs. The library came from the immunoSEQ multiplex PCR assay. About 10^5 TCR templates per sample were assayed by the deep sequencing platform. Genomic DNA extracted from sorted T cells was used for TCRbeta CDR3 sequencing. Processing in the source paper ran as follows. The R programming language was used for the clonal analysis of the TCRbeta CDR3 data. Comparing unstimulated samples against CFSE-low samples taken after the reaction was how alloreactive CD4+ and CD8+ clones were defined. By matching sequences to the repertoires of sorted unstimulated Treg and non-Treg cells, each alloreactive CD4+ clone was assigned a regulatory or non-regulatory origin. Held by TCRdb, this immuneACCESS table contains in-frame sequences only and omits some clones. Under half of the omission traces to an unresolved V gene where checked; the cause of the rest is unknown. For V, J and clone size, that table is used; D and trimming come from the DNA. In all, the sample holds about 100,000 clones, and about 91% of those were seen once. The ten most abundant clones make up 0.15% of the sample.

Concerning this clone itself: Its antigen is still unknown. No base qualities exist here, and no much larger clone lies one base off it.

Material: CD4+ T cells sorted from blood. The clonotype was recovered from a human donor in good health.

The CDR3 region: CASSLPSGGTDTQYF. The sequenced DNA is TGCGCCAGCAGCTTACCTAGCGGGGGAACAGATACGCAGTATTTT. The chain couples TRBV5-1 to TRBJ2-3; 10 central nucleotides agree with TRBD2. Germline trimming: 2 bases from V, 3 bases from J; junction bases outside gene matches: 3. In the germline V gene, CDR1 corresponds to SGHRS and CDR2 to YFSETQ. From its cysteine to its phenylalanine, the CDR3 spans 15 amino acids. Only the CDR3 DNA stays, 45 bases, in frame from base 1.